Listed below are T cell receptor beta chains from one sample, sequenced in a study of CD8+ T cells in alopecia areata. The assay was immunoSEQ multiplex PCR, and TCRdb's table has in-frame clones only and misses some. This repertoire shows about 180,000 clones, roughly half found once; its top ten account for 10%. The sample consisted of CD8+ T cells sorted from blood, taken at week 52, from a patient treated with tofacitinib. The source is a human donor with alopecia areata. Each CDR3 is given with its conserved first and last residue. The D gene is left open where the match is weak. The size entry is marked missing in some rows and otherwise reads once, few, many or a size class.

DNA: TGTGCCAGCAGCTTGCCGGCCACAGATACGCAGTATTTT
CDR3: CASSLPATDTQYF
size: NA
V: TRBV7-2
J: TRBJ2-3
length: 13
D: NA

DNA: TGTGCCTGGAGTTCAGACAGGGAAGCTAACTATGGCTACACCTTC
CDR3: CAWSSDREANYGYTF
size: NA
V: TRBV30
J: TRBJ1-2
length: 15
D: TRBD1

DNA: TGTGCCAGCAGTGACAGGGGGGATAATTCACCCCTCCACTTT
CDR3: CASSDRGDNSPLHF
size: NA
V: TRBV25-1
J: TRBJ1-6
length: 14
D: TRBD1

DNA: TGTGCCTGGAGTGTAAGGACCGAGCAGTACTTC
CDR3: CAWSVRTEQYF
size: NA
V: TRBV30
J: TRBJ2-7
length: 11
D: NA

DNA: TGTGCCAGTAGTATCAGCGGAGAGACCCAGTACTTC
CDR3: CASSISGETQYF
size: NA
V: TRBV19
J: TRBJ2-5
length: 12
D: NA

DNA: TGCGCCAGCAGCTTGGTCGGGGATTACGAGCAGTACTTC
CDR3: CASSLVGDYEQYF
size: once
V: TRBV5-1
J: TRBJ2-7
length: 13
D: NA

DNA: TGTGCCAGCAGCTTGCCCGGCGGGAGACGTTACGAGCAGTACTTC
CDR3: CASSLPGGRRYEQYF
size: NA
V: TRBV7-2
J: TRBJ2-7
length: 15
D: TRBD2

DNA: TGTGCCAGCAGGGACGAGGGCAATGAGCAGTTCTTC
CDR3: CASRDEGNEQFF
size: NA
V: TRBV2
J: TRBJ2-1
length: 12
D: NA

DNA: TGTGCCAGCAGCCATCCCCAAGAGACCCAGTACTTC
CDR3: CASSHPQETQYF
size: NA
V: TRBV14
J: TRBJ2-5
length: 12
D: NA

DNA: TGTGCCAGCAGTATCGGGACGGATAGCAATCAGCCCCAGCATTTT
CDR3: CASSIGTDSNQPQHF
size: once
V: TRBV2
J: TRBJ1-5
length: 15
D: NA

DNA: TGCAGCGCCGGGACGTATGGCTACACCTTC
CDR3: CSAGTYGYTF
size: NA
V: TRBV29-1
J: TRBJ1-2
length: 10
D: NA

DNA: TGTGCCAGCAGCCAAGAGTTAGCGAATAGCGGGGAGCTGTTTTTT
CDR3: CASSQELANSGELFF
size: few
V: TRBV5-5
J: TRBJ2-2
length: 15
D: NA

DNA: TGCAGCGTTGAACCAGCTACGAACACCGGGGAGCTGTTTTTT
CDR3: CSVEPATNTGELFF
size: few
V: TRBV29-1
J: TRBJ2-2
length: 14
D: NA

DNA: TGTGCCAGCATATCGTCGTGGGCCGGGGAGCTGTTTTTT
CDR3: CASISSWAGELFF
size: NA
V: TRBV2
J: TRBJ2-2
length: 13
D: NA

DNA: TGTGCCAGCAGTCCGGAAAACTATGGCTACACCTTC
CDR3: CASSPENYGYTF
size: NA
V: TRBV25-1
J: TRBJ1-2
length: 12
D: NA

DNA: TGTGCCATCAGTCTCTCCTTGAACACTGAAGCTTTCTTT
CDR3: CAISLSLNTEAFF
size: few
V: TRBV10-3
J: TRBJ1-1
length: 13
D: NA

DNA: TGCGCCAGCAGCCAAGTAATGTCGGGGGGGTACGAGCAGTACTTC
CDR3: CASSQVMSGGYEQYF
size: NA
V: TRBV4-3
J: TRBJ2-7
length: 15
D: TRBD2

DNA: TGCGCCAGCAGCCTAGGACTAGCGCTCTCCTACAATGAGCAGTTCTTC
CDR3: CASSLGLALSYNEQFF
size: NA
V: TRBV5-1
J: TRBJ2-1
length: 16
D: TRBD2

DNA: TGTGCCAGTAGTCCCCGACAGGGGTTTAATTCACCCCTCCACTTT
CDR3: CASSPRQGFNSPLHF
size: NA
V: TRBV19
J: TRBJ1-6
length: 15
D: TRBD1

DNA: TGTGCCAGCAGTAAAGGGACAGATGGGATAGAGACCCAGTACTTC
CDR3: CASSKGTDGIETQYF
size: once
V: TRBV6-6
J: TRBJ2-5
length: 15
D: TRBD1

DNA: TGTGCCTGGAGCCTGGGACCTTTAGAGAGCTCCTACAATGAGCAGTTCTTC
CDR3: CAWSLGPLESSYNEQFF
size: few
V: TRBV30
J: TRBJ2-1
length: 17
D: NA

DNA: TGTGCCAGCAGTGAATTAGGGACAGGGGAGAACACTGAAGCTTTCTTT
CDR3: CASSELGTGENTEAFF
size: NA
V: TRBV25-1
J: TRBJ1-1
length: 16
D: TRBD1

DNA: TGCAGCGTTGAAGATCTCGAACAGGATAACTATGGCTACACCTTC
CDR3: CSVEDLEQDNYGYTF
size: NA
V: TRBV29-1
J: TRBJ1-2
length: 15
D: NA

DNA: TGTGCCAGCAGCTTACAGGGCTACGAGCAGTACTTC
CDR3: CASSLQGYEQYF
size: NA
V: TRBV5-6
J: TRBJ2-7
length: 12
D: NA

DNA: TGTGCCAGCTCACTCCGAGGGAGATCGAGCTCCTACGAGCAGTACTTC
CDR3: CASSLRGRSSSYEQYF
size: NA
V: TRBV18
J: TRBJ2-7
length: 16
D: NA

DNA: TGTGCCAGCAGCCTGGGACTTTCGAGGACCCAGTACTTC
CDR3: CASSLGLSRTQYF
size: NA
V: TRBV7-2
J: TRBJ2-5
length: 13
D: NA

DNA: TGTGCCAGCAGTTTCCAGGGCGAATACATGAACACTGAAGCTTTCTTT
CDR3: CASSFQGEYMNTEAFF
size: NA
V: TRBV27
J: TRBJ1-1
length: 16
D: NA

DNA: TGTGCCAGCAGTTACTCGAACGGGGGCCAAGAGACCCAGTACTTC
CDR3: CASSYSNGGQETQYF
size: NA
V: TRBV6-5
J: TRBJ2-5
length: 15
D: NA

DNA: TGTGCCAGCAGCGCGGACAGGGCCGAGCAGTACTTC
CDR3: CASSADRAEQYF
size: NA
V: TRBV5-6
J: TRBJ2-7
length: 12
D: TRBD1

DNA: TGTGCCAGCAGCCAAGCTCGGAACACTGAAGCTTTCTTT
CDR3: CASSQARNTEAFF
size: NA
V: TRBV14
J: TRBJ1-1
length: 13
D: NA

DNA: TGTGCCAGCAGTTTATTCGCCAGGGGCGATACCCAGTACTTC
CDR3: CASSLFARGDTQYF
size: NA
V: TRBV27
J: TRBJ2-5
length: 14
D: NA

DNA: TGTGCCAGCAGCGTACAGGGAAGCGAGCAGTACTTC
CDR3: CASSVQGSEQYF
size: NA
V: TRBV7-9
J: TRBJ2-7
length: 12
D: NA

DNA: TGCAGCGTGGAATGGGGGGAAGAGGCACTCGAGCAGTACTTC
CDR3: CSVEWGEEALEQYF
size: NA
V: TRBV29-1
J: TRBJ2-7
length: 14
D: NA

DNA: TGCGCCAGCAGCCAAGATCGCGAGACGGCTAACCTGGGAGCTTTCTTT
CDR3: CASSQDRETANLGAFF
size: few
V: TRBV4-3
J: TRBJ1-1
length: 16
D: NA

DNA: TGCGCCAGCAGCTTGGGTCGTGGGGGCCGTGGAGATACGCAGTATTTT
CDR3: CASSLGRGGRGDTQYF
size: NA
V: TRBV5-1
J: TRBJ2-3
length: 16
D: NA

DNA: TGCGCCAGCAGCCGTATAGCGGGGGCTCGCAATGAGCAGTTCTTC
CDR3: CASSRIAGARNEQFF
size: NA
V: TRBV4-1
J: TRBJ2-1
length: 15
D: TRBD2

DNA: TGCAGCGTTGACGTCGGCTACGAGCAGTACTTC
CDR3: CSVDVGYEQYF
size: few
V: TRBV29-1
J: TRBJ2-7
length: 11
D: NA

DNA: TGTGCCAGCAGCCAAGATCCGTTTGATTCACCCCTCCACTTT
CDR3: CASSQDPFDSPLHF
size: few
V: TRBV4-2
J: TRBJ1-6
length: 14
D: NA

DNA: TGTGCCAGCAGGAATCCCAGGGGTGCAGATACGCAGTATTTT
CDR3: CASRNPRGADTQYF
size: NA
V: TRBV2
J: TRBJ2-3
length: 14
D: NA

DNA: TGTGCCAGCAGCTTGGTGAGCGAGCAGTACTTC
CDR3: CASSLVSEQYF
size: NA
V: TRBV5-6
J: TRBJ2-7
length: 11
D: NA

DNA: TGTGCCTGGCTGACAGGAAGTCCCGGGGAGCTGTTTTTT
CDR3: CAWLTGSPGELFF
size: NA
V: TRBV30
J: TRBJ2-2
length: 13
D: NA

DNA: TGTGCCACCAGCAGAAGAACGGGACACCAAGAGACCCAGTACTTC
CDR3: CATSRRTGHQETQYF
size: NA
V: TRBV15
J: TRBJ2-5
length: 15
D: NA

DNA: TGTGCCAGCAGCTTAGGGGGAGACTATGGCTACACCTTC
CDR3: CASSLGGDYGYTF
size: NA
V: TRBV13
J: TRBJ1-2
length: 13
D: NA

DNA: TGTGCCTGGGGACGTCAGAGGGGCATGAACACTGAAGCTTTCTTT
CDR3: CAWGRQRGMNTEAFF
size: NA
V: TRBV30
J: TRBJ1-1
length: 15
D: NA

DNA: TGTGCCAGCAGTTACTCCGCACAGAGGATGAACACTGAAGCTTTCTTT
CDR3: CASSYSAQRMNTEAFF
size: NA
V: TRBV6-5
J: TRBJ1-1
length: 16
D: NA

DNA: TGTGCCAGCAGCCATGGACACACTGAAGCTTTCTTT
CDR3: CASSHGHTEAFF
size: NA
V: TRBV11-1
J: TRBJ1-1
length: 12
D: NA

DNA: TGTGCCAGCAGCTCGACGTACCAAGAGACCCAGTACTTC
CDR3: CASSSTYQETQYF
size: NA
V: TRBV7-9
J: TRBJ2-5
length: 13
D: NA